This TCR beta chain was observed in a study of regulatory T cells in long-lasting Graves disease. Specified time point: newly diagnosed GD, antithyroid drugs for less than 3 months. Making the TCR library involved RNA that had been extracted from PBMCs. Trimming stripped 3 bases from V and 9 bases from J, with 18 bases between. The germline V gene encodes CDR1 SEHNR and CDR2 FQNEAQ (reference sequence). The CDR3 is 15 amino acids. This clonotype was seen a few times. Both iRepertoire HTBI primers and Arm-PCR of CDR3 regions were used to build the TCR beta libraries. One entry per CDR3 protein, called by TCRdb with MiXCR from the multiplex PCR reads. The data contain under 800,000 distinct CDR3 sequences, 16% of them singletons. The same sample was also studied in work on T cells in Graves' hyperthyroidism and ophthalmopathy.

The sequencing here drew on peripheral blood mononuclear cells (PBMCs), taken at new diagnosis, from a patient treated with antithyroid drugs. This receptor was identified in a woman aged 25 to 39 with Graves disease. The chain uses TRBV7-9 and TRBJ2-1; D unclear. The CDR3 coding sequence is TGTGCCAGCAGCTTCTTCTTCGGCCGCCGTATTGAGCAGTTCTTC. Its translation: CASSFFFGRRIEQFF.